This T cell receptor (beta chain) stems from a study of T cells in Graves' hyperthyroidism and ophthalmopathy. This CDR3 comprises 16 residues. The V end lost 6 bases, the J end lost 8 bases, and 23 bases lay between the germline ends. Germline V gene lookup returns CDR1 LNHDA and CDR2 SQIVND (reference sequence). Findings and caveats of the study: Ophthalmopathy, as predicted by the model, came a median about seven months after the prediction.

RNA transcripts gave rise to amplified TCR beta CDR3 regions. With the HTBI primer set, the TCR CDR3 went through a first round of RT-PCR. TCRdb used MiXCR to reprocess the multiplex PCR reads, holding one entry per CDR3 protein. In the table there are around 420,000 distinct CDR3 sequences, roughly 14% of which are singletons. This clonotype was seen at least ten times. What it binds is not known. The gene calls are TRBV19 and TRBJ1-5, with D maybe TRBD1 (5 bases). The sequenced material came from blood. This receptor was taken from a woman under 30 with Graves' hyperthyroidism. The CDR3 loop reads CASSQIPGPLFEPQHF. CDR3 in DNA: TGTGCCAGTAGCCAAATCCCGGGACCGCTTTTTGAGCCCCAGCATTTT.